This T cell receptor beta chain was captured in a study of tumor and adjacent non-tumor tissue in lung cancer. RNA was extracted from bulk tissue without any cell sorting. The normal lung tissue was taken more than 3 cm from the tumor edge. Trimming cost V 9 bases and J 2 bases; bases outside gene matches: 8. The CDR3 loop spans 15 amino acids. The library came from three nested PCR rounds adapted from ARM-PCR protocols. One entry per CDR3 protein results from TCRdb running MiXCR on the multiplex PCR reads. The sample consists of around 80,000 distinct CDR3 sequences, 76% of them appearing once. This chain joins TRBV12-3 or TRBV12-4 and TRBJ2-7; 12 bases align to TRBD2. The source is a man between 65 and 85 years old with non-small cell lung cancer. Material for sequencing was distant non-tumor lung tissue. This CDR3 is CASITTSGSTYEQYF. In DNA, the CDR3 is TGTGCCAGTATCACGACTAGCGGGAGCACCTACGAGCAGTACTTC.